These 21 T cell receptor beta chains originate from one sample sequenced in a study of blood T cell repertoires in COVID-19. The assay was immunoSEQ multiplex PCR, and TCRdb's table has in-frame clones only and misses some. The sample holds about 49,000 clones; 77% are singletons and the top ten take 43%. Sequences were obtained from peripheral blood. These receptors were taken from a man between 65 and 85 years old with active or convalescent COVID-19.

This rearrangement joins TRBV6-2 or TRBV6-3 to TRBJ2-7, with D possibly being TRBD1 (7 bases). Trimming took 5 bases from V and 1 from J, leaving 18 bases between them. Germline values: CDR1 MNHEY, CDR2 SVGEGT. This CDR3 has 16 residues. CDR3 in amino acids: CASSLRTGSGSYEQYF. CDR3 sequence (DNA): TGTGCCAGCAGTCTACGGACAGGCAGCGGGTCCTACGAGCAGTACTTC.

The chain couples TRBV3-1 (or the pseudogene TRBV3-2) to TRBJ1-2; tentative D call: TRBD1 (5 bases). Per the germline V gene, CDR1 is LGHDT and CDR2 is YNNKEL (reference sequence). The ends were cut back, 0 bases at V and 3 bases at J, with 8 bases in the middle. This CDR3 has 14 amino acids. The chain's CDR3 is CASSQDSGYYGYTF. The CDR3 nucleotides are TGTGCCAGCAGCCAAGATTCAGGGTACTATGGCTACACCTTC.

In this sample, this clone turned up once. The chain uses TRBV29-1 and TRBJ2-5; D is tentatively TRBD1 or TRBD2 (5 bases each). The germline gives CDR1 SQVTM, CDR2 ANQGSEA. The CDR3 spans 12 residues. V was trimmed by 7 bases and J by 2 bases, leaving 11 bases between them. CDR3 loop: CSGGSTQETQYF. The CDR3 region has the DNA TGCAGCGGGGGGAGTACTCAAGAGACCCAGTACTTC.

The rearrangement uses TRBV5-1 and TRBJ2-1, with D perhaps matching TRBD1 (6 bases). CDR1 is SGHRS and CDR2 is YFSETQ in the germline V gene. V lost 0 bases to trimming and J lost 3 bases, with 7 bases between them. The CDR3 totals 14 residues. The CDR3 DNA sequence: TGCGCCAGCAGCTTGGACAGGGACTACAATGAGCAGTTCTTC. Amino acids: CASSLDRDYNEQFF.

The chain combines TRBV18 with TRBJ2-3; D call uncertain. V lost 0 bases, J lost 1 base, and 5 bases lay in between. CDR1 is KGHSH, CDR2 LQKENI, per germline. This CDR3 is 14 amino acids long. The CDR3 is CASSPPSGTDTQYF. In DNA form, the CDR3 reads TGTGCCAGCTCACCACCGAGTGGCACAGATACGCAGTATTTT.

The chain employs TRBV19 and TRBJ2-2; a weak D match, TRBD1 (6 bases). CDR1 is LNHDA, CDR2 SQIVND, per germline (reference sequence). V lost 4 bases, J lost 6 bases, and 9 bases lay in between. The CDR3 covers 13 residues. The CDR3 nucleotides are TGTGCCAGTAGTAAACAGGGTCCCGGGGAGCTGTTTTTT. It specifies CASSKQGPGELFF.

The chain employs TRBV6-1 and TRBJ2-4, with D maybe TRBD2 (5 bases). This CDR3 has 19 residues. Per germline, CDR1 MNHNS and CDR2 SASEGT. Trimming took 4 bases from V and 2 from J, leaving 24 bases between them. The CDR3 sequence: CASSADEGRFGVPKNIQYF. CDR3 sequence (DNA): TGTGCCAGCAGTGCGGACGAGGGCCGCTTCGGGGTCCCCAAAAACATTCAGTACTTC.

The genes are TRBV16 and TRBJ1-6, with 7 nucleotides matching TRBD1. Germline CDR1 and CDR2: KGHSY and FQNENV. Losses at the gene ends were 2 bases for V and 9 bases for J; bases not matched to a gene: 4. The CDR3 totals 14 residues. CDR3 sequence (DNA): TGTGCCAGCAGCCAAGACAGGGTACGTTCACCCCTCCACTTT. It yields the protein CASSQDRVRSPLHF.

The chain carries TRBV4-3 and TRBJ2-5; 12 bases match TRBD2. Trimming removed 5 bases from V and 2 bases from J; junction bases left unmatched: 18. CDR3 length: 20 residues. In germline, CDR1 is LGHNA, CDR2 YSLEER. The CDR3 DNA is TGCGCCAGCAGCGCAAGGAAGGCTAGCGGGAGGGTTGGGGGACAAGAGACCCAGTACTTC. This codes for CASSARKASGRVGGQETQYF.

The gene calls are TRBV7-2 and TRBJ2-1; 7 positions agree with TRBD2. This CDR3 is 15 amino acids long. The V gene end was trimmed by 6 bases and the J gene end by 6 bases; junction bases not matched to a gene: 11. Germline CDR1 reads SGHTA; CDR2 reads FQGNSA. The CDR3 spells CASRRGTAGRNEQFF. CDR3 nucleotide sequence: TGTGCCAGCAGGAGAGGCACAGCGGGGCGCAATGAGCAGTTCTTC.

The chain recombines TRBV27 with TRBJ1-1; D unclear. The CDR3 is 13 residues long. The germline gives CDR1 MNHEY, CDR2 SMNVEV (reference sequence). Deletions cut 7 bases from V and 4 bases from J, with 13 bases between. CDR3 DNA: TGTGCCAGCAAGCGGGGAGGGTCCACTGAAGCTTTCTTT. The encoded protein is CASKRGGSTEAFF.

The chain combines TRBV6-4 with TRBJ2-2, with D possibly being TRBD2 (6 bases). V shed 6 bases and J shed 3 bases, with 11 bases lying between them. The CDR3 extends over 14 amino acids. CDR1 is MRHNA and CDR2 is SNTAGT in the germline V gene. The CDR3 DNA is TGTGCCAGCAGAAGGGAGGTGGACACCGGGGAGCTGTTTTTT. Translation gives CASRREVDTGELFF.

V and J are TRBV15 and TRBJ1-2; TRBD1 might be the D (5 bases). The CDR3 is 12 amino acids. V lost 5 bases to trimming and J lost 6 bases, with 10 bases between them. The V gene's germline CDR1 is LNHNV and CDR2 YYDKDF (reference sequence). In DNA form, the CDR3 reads TGTGCCACCAGCGGCCGACAGCATGGCTACACCTTC. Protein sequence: CATSGRQHGYTF.

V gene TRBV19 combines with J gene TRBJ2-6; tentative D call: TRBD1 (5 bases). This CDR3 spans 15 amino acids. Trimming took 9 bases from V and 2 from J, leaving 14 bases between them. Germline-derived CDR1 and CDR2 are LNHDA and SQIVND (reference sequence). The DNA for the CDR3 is TGTGCCAGCTCCTACAGGCTTCCTGGGGCCAACGTCCTGACTTTC. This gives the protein CASSYRLPGANVLTF.

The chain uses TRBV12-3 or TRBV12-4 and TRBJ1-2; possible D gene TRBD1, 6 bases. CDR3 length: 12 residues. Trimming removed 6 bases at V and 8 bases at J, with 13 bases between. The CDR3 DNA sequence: TGTGCCAGCAGGTCTCAGGGGCTCGGCTACACCTTC. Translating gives CASRSQGLGYTF.

In nucleotides, the CDR3 is TGTGCCAGCTCACCGGAGACCGCGGGGGGACGAGAGCAGTACTTC. Its protein is CASSPETAGGREQYF. The genes are TRBV18 and TRBJ2-7, with 8 bases lining up with TRBD2. The CDR3 extends over 15 amino acids. Trimming at V came to 3 bases and at J to 7 bases, leaving 11 bases not matched to a gene. Per the germline V gene, CDR1 is KGHSH and CDR2 is LQKENI.

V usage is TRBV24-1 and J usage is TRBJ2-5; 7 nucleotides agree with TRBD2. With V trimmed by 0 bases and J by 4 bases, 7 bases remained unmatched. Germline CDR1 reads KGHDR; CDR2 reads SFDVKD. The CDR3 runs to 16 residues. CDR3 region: CATSDLRPTGGETQYF. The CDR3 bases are TGTGCCACCAGTGATTTGCGCCCCACGGGGGGAGAGACCCAGTACTTC.

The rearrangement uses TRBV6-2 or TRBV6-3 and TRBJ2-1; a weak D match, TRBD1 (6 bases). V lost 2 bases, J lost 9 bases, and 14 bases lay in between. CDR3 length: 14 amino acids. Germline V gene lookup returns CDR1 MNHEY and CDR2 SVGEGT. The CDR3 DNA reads TGTGCCAGCAGTTACGGGGGCCCGCGCATTGAGCAGTTCTTC. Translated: CASSYGGPRIEQFF.

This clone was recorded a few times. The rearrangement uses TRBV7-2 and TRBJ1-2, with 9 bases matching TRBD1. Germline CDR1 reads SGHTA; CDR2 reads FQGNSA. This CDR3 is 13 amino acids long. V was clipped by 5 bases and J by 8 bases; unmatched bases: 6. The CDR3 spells CASSPGQGQGYTF. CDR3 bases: TGTGCCAGCAGCCCCGGACAGGGGCAAGGCTACACCTTC.

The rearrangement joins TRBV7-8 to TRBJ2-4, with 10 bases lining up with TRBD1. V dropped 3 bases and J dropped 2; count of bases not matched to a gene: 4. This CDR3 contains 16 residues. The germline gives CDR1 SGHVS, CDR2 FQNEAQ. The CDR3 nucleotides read TGTGCCAGCAGCTTGGGGACAGGGGCGTCCAAAAACATTCAGTACTTC. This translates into CASSLGTGASKNIQYF.

The CDR3 loop reads CASIRRGASTDTQYF. CDR3 sequence (DNA): TGTGCCAGCATCCGCAGGGGAGCCAGCACAGATACGCAGTATTTT. This chain connects TRBV6-5 to TRBJ2-3; a possible D gene is TRBD1 (6 bases). Germline V gene sequence: CDR1 MNHEY, CDR2 SVGAGI. The CDR3 runs 15 residues. V was clipped by 7 bases and J by 0 bases, with 14 bases between them.